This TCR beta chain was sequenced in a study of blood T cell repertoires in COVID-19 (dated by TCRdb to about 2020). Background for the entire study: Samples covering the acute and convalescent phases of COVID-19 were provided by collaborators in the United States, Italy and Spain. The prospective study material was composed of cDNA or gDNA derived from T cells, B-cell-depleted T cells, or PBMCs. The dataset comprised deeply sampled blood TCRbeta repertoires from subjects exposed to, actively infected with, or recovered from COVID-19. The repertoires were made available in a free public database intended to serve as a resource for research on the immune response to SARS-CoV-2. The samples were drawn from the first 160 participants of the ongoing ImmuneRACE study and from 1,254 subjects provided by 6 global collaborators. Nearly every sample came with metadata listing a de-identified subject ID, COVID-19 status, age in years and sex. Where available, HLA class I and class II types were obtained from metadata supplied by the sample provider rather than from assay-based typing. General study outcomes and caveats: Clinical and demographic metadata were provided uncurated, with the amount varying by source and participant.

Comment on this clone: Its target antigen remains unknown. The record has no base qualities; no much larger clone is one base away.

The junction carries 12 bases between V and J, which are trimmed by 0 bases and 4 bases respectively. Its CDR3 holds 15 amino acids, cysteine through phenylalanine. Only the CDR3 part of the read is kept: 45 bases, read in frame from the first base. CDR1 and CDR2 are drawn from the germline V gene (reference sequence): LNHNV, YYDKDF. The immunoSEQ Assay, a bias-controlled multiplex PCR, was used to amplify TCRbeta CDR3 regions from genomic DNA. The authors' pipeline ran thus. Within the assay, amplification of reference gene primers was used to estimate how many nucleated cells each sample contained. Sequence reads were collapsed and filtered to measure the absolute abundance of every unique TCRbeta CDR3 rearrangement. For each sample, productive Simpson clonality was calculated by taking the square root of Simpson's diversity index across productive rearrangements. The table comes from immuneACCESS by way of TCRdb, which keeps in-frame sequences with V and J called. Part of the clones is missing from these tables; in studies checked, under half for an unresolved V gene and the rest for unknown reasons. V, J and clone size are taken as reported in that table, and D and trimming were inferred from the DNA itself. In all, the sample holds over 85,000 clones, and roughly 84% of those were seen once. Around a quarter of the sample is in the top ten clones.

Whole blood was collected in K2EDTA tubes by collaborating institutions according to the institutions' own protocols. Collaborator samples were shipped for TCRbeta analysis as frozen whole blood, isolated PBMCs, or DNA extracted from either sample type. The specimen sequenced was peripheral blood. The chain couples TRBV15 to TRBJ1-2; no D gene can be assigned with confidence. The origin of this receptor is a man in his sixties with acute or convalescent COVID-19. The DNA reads TGTGCCACCAGCAGAGAGACGGGAACCCTCTATGGCTACACCTTC. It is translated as CATSRETGTLYGYTF.